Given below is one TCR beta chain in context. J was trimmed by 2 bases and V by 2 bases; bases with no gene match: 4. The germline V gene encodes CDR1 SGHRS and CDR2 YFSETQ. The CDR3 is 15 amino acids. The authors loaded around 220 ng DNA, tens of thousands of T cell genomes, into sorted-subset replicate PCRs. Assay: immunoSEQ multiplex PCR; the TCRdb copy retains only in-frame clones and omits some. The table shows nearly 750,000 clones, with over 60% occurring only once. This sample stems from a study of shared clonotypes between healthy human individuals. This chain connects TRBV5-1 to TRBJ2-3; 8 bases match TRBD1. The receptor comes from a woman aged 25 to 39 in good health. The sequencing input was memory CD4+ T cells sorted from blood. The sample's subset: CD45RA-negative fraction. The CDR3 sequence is CASSLQGVYTDTQYF. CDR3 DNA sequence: TGCGCCAGCAGCTTACAGGGGGTATACACAGATACGCAGTATTTT.